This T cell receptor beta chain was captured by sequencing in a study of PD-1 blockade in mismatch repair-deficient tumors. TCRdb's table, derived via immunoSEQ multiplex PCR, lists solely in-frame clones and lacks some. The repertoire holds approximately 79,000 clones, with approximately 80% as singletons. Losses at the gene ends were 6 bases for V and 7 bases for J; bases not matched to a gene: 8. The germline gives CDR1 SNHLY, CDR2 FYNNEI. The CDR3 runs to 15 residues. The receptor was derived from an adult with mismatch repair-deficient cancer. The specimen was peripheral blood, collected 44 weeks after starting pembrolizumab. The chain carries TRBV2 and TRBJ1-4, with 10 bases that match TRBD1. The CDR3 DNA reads TGTGCCAGCAGCCCCAGACAGGGGGCAAGTGAAAAACTGTTTTTT. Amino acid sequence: CASSPRQGASEKLFF. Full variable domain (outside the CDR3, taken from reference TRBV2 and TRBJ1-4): EPEVTQTPSHQVTQMGQEVILRCVPISNHLYFYWYRQILGQKVEFLVSFYNNEISEKSEIFDDQFSVERPDGSNFTLKIRSTKLEDSAMYFCASSPRQGASEKLFFGSGTQLSVL.